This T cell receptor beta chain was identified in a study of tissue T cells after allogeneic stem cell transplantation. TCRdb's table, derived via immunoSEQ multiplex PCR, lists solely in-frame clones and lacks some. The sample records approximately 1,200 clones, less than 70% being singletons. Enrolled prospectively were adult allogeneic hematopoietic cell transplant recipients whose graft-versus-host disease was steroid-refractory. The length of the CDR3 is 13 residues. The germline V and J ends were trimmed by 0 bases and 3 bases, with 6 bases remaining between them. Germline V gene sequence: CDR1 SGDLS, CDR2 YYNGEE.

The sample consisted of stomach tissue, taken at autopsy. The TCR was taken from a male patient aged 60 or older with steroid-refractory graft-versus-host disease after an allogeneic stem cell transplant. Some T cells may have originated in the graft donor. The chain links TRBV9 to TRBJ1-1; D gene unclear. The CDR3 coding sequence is TGTGCCAGCAGCGTAGGGCAGGACACTGAAGCTTTCTTT. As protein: CASSVGQDTEAFF.